This TCR beta chain appears in the sequencing data of a study of blood T cell repertoires in COVID-19. Generated by immunoSEQ multiplex PCR, the TCRdb table keeps only in-frame clones and is missing some. The sample lists 160,000 or so clones, roughly 84% occurring once. This CDR3 is built from 18 residues. The V segment lost 3 bases and the J segment 2 bases; nucleotides outside the gene matches: 9. The germline V gene has CDR1 MNHNS and CDR2 SASEGT. The chain carries TRBV6-1 and TRBJ2-6; 8 bases agree with TRBD1. The sequence was obtained from a man aged 50-59 years who had recovered from COVID-19. The sample was PBMCs or T cells enriched from blood (not recorded which). The chain's CDR3 is CASSDSHRGWAGANVLTF. The CDR3 DNA is TGTGCCAGCAGTGATTCCCACAGGGGGTGGGCTGGGGCCAACGTCCTGACTTTC.